This T cell receptor beta chain was observed in a study of T cells in tuberculosis. Whole-study results and caveats: Shorter CDR3-alpha in active tuberculosis partly drove smaller distances. GEM motif frequencies gave over 60% accuracy; the GMM repertoire gave almost 90%.

This table comes from immunoSEQ multiplex PCR, and its TCRdb copy is limited to in-frame clones, with some not included. This repertoire shows roughly 40,000 clones, about 96% found once; its top ten account for around 3.3%. A word on this clone: Its antigen is as yet unknown.

Unsorted cryopreserved PBMC were sequenced, averaging roughly 99,000 T cells per clinical donor. V lost 0 bases and J 3 bases, leaving 10 bases between the germline ends. The CDR3 totals 15 residues. The V gene's germline CDR1 is SGHRS and CDR2 YFSETQ. The specimen was PBMCs. This TCR was recovered from a donor under 30 with latent tuberculosis or without tuberculosis infection. The V gene is TRBV5-1, the J gene TRBJ1-5; D is possibly TRBD1 (6 bases). The CDR3, as DNA: TGCGCCAGCAGCTTGGCCGGGACACCCAATCAGCCCCAGCATTTT. Its translation: CASSLAGTPNQPQHF.